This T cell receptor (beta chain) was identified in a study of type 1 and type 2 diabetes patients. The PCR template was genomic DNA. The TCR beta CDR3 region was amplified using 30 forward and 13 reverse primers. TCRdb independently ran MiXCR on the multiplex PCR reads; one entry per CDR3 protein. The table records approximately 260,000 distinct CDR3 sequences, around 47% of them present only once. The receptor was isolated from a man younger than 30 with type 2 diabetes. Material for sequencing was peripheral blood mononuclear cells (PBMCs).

CDR3: CASSPTSGRGSEQFF. CDR3 DNA: TGTGCCAGCAGCCCCACTAGCGGGAGGGGGAGTGAGCAGTTCTTC. The V call is TRBV6-5, the J call TRBJ2-1; 13 nucleotides match TRBD2. The length of the CDR3 is 15 residues. With 6 bases clipped from V and 9 bases from J, the junction kept 8 bases outside the gene matches. The germline gives CDR1 MNHEY, CDR2 SVGAGI.